This entry describes one T cell receptor (beta chain). Sequencing used immunoSEQ multiplex PCR; TCRdb keeps in-frame clones, though not all of them. Of roughly 60,000 clones in the sample, roughly 84% were seen once. The entry originates in a study of OX40 agonist ivuxolimab in advanced cancers. The overall study: Past anti-PD-1, anti-PD-L1 or anti-CTLA-4 therapy was accepted, and approximately 37% had received some.

Germline V gene lookup returns CDR1 MDHEN and CDR2 SYDVKM. The V gene end was trimmed by 7 bases and the J gene end by 8 bases; junction bases not matched to a gene: 9. The CDR3 totals 15 residues. The source of this sequence is an adult with an advanced solid tumor such as melanoma, head and neck, liver or kidney cancer. The chain has TRBV28 and TRBJ1-6; 9 bases match TRBD1. This specimen consisted of CD4+ or CD8+ T cells sorted from blood, obtained in a trial of the OX40 agonist ivuxolimab. CDR3 in amino acids: CASTDSGTGHSPLHF. In DNA form, the CDR3 reads TGTGCCAGCACCGATTCCGGGACAGGGCATTCACCCCTCCACTTT.